This T cell receptor (beta chain) stems from a study of cytomegalovirus exposure and HLA in healthy donors. Study background: From donors who were HLA-typed, an early data release held around 85 million unique TCRs. Points from the study as a whole: Most CMV-associated TCR beta chains appeared HLA-restricted in a later analysis.

As to this clone: Its antigen is as yet unknown.

The CDR3 has 13 residues. Germline V gene data show CDR1 as LGHNA and CDR2 as YNFKEQ. 13 Jbeta primers and 60 Vbeta primers were used for the PCR. Profiling relied on immunoSEQ multiplex PCR, and the TCRdb table lists in-frame clones only, not all of them. This table has 150,000 to 200,000 clones, 75% to 85% appearing once. This sequence was found in a woman in her fifties or sixties in good health and CMV-seronegative. This chain joins TRBV4-2 and TRBJ2-5; no clear D. The end of the DNA aligns better with TRBJ2-7, so the J call may be wrong. The specimen sequenced was PBMCs. CDR3: CASSQDVPPEQYF. As DNA, the CDR3 is TGTGCCAGCAGCCAAGACGTCCCCCCCGAGCAGTACTTC.